These T cell receptor beta chains were read from a single sample in a study of blood T cells in healthy people across ages. Via MiXCR, TCRdb re-called the 5' RACE reads, giving one row per CDR3 protein. The sample holds around 1,500,000 distinct CDR3 sequences, 28% seen once. The sequenced sample consisted of blood. These receptor sequences come from a woman in her thirties in good health. Each CDR3 is given with its conserved first and last residue. D genes are given only for firm matches. Size values are once, few and many counts, or a class for expanded clones, and some rows have none.

clone_size	d_call	v_call	j_call	cdr3_aa	cdr3_nt
few	TRBD1	TRBV5-5	TRBJ2-3	CASSLWDRGTDTQYF	TGTGCCAGCAGCTTGTGGGACAGGGGCACAGATACGCAGTATTTT
few	.	TRBV5-1	TRBJ2-3	CASSLSGTIADTQYF	TGCGCCAGCAGCCTCTCCGGGACCATAGCAGATACGCAGTATTTT
many	TRBD2	TRBV20-1	TRBJ2-1	CSARGTSGRNEQFF	TGCAGTGCTAGAGGAACTAGCGGGAGGAATGAGCAGTTCTTC
many	.	TRBV6-5	TRBJ2-1	CASRLTDGGNNEQFF	TGTGCCAGCAGATTAACAGACGGGGGAAACAATGAGCAGTTCTTC
.	.	TRBV5-1	TRBJ2-7	CASSFFSGRPYEQYF	TGCGCCAGCAGCTTTTTTTCCGGACGGCCCTACGAGCAGTACTTC
many	.	TRBV20-1	TRBJ2-7	CSAMGSEQYF	TGCAGTGCTATGGGGAGCGAGCAGTACTTC
.	TRBD1	TRBV20-1	TRBJ2-3	CSAGGQGAADTQYF	TGCAGTGCGGGCGGACAGGGGGCGGCAGATACGCAGTATTTT
.	.	TRBV10-3	TRBJ2-1	CAISDRVEQFF	TGTGCCATCAGTGACAGGGTCGAGCAGTTCTTC
few	TRBD2	TRBV7-2	TRBJ2-1	CASSPSGGAGEQFF	TGTGCCAGCAGCCCTAGCGGGGGGGCTGGGGAGCAGTTCTTC
.	TRBD1	TRBV12-3/TRBV12-4	TRBJ1-6	CASSVGQGNSPLHF	TGTGCCAGCAGCGTGGGACAGGGAAATTCACCCCTCCACTTT
.	.	TRBV11-2	TRBJ1-4	CASSSQEFNEKLFF	TGTGCCAGCAGCTCACAGGAATTCAATGAAAAACTGTTTTTT
many	TRBD2	TRBV29-1	TRBJ2-7	CSVVRAGDNYEQYF	TGCAGCGTTGTACGAGCGGGGGATAACTACGAGCAGTACTTC
.	.	TRBV5-1	TRBJ2-5	CASSPRVRAGTQETQYF	TGCGCCAGCAGCCCCCGGGTCCGGGCCGGAACCCAAGAGACCCAGTACTTC
many	TRBD1	TRBV9	TRBJ2-1	CASSSTGVYNEQFF	TGTGCCAGCAGTAGTACAGGGGTCTACAATGAGCAGTTCTTC
few	.	TRBV4-3	TRBJ2-5	CASSQDSQGETQYF	TGCGCCAGCAGCCAAGATAGCCAGGGAGAGACCCAGTACTTC
.	TRBD1	TRBV5-1	TRBJ1-6	CASSTGDPNSPLHF	TGCGCCAGCTCCACAGGGGATCCTAATTCACCCCTCCACTTT
few	TRBD2	TRBV20-1	TRBJ2-1	CSARGLAGVNEQFF	TGCAGTGCTAGAGGACTAGCGGGGGTCAATGAGCAGTTCTTC
few	.	TRBV10-3	TRBJ1-5	CAISESGSNQPQHF	TGTGCCATCAGTGAGTCCGGTTCCAATCAGCCCCAGCATTTT
.	TRBD1	TRBV27	TRBJ1-2	CASSQGLQGASGYTF	TGTGCCAGCAGTCAGGGGTTACAGGGGGCGAGCGGCTACACCTTC
few	.	TRBV12-3/TRBV12-4	TRBJ2-3	CASCLRGTQYF	TGTGCCAGCTGTCTCAGGGGAACGCAGTATTTT
.	.	TRBV21-1	TRBJ2-4	CASSVRSPLQNIQYF	TGTGCCAGCAGCGTACGGAGCCCCCTCCAAAACATTCAGTACTTC
.	TRBD2	TRBV2	TRBJ2-3	CASSRASGLWDTQYF	TGTGCCAGCAGTCGTGCTAGCGGGCTTTGGGATACGCAGTATTTT
few	.	TRBV5-1	TRBJ1-6	CASSYTGDSPLHF	TGCGCCAGCAGCTACACGGGGGATTCACCCCTCCACTTT